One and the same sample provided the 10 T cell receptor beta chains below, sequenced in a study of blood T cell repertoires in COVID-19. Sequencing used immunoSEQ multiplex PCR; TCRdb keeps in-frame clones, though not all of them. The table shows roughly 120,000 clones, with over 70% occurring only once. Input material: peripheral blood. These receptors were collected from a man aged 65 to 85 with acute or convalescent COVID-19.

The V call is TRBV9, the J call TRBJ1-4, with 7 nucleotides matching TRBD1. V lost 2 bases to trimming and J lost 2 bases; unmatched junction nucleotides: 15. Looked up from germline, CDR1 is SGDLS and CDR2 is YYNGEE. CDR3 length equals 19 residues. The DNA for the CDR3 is TGTGCCAGCAGCGTCGGGACAGCGTCCCCAACATCGACTAATGAAAAACTGTTTTTT. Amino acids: CASSVGTASPTSTNEKLFF.

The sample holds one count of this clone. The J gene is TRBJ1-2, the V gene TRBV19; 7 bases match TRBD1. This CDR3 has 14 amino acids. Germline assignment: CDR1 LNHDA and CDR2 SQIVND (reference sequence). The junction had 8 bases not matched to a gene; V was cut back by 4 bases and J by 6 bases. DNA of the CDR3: TGTGCCAGTAGTAGCCTGACAGGGAGAGATGGCTACACCTTC. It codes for CASSSLTGRDGYTF.

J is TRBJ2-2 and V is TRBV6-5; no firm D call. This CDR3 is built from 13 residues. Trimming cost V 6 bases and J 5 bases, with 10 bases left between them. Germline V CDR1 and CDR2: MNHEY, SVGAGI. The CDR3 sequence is CASSPAATGELFF. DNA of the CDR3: TGTGCCAGCAGCCCCGCCGCGACCGGGGAGCTGTTTTTT.

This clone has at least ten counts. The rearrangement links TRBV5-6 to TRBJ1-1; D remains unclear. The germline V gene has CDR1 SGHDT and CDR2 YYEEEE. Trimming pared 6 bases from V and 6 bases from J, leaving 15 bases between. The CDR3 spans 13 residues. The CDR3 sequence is CASTPREFAEAFF. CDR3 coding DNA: TGTGCCAGCACCCCTAGGGAGTTTGCTGAAGCTTTCTTT. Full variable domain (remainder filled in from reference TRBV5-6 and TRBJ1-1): DAGVTQSPTHLIKTRGQQVTLRCSPKSGHDTVSWYQQALGQGPQFIFQYYEEEERQRGNFPDRFSGHQFPNYSSELNVNALLLGDSALYLCASTPREFAEAFFGQGTRLTVV.

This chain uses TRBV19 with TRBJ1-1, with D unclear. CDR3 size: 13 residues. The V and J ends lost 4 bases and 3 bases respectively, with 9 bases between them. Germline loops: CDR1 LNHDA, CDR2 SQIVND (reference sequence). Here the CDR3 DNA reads TGTGCCAGTAGTACTTTCTACGACACTGAAGCTTTCTTT. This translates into CASSTFYDTEAFF.

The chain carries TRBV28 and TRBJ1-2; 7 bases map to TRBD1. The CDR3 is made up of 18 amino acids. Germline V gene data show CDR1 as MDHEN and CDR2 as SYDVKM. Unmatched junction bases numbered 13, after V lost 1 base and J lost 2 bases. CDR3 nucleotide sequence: TGTGCCAGCAGTTTATACGTCCCAGGGGGAGCCCCCAACTATGGCTACACCTTC. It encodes CASSLYVPGGAPNYGYTF.

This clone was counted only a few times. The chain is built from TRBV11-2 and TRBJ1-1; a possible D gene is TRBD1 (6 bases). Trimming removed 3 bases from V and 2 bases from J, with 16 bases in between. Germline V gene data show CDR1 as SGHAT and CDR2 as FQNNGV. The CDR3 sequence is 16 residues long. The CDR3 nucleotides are TGTGCCAGCAGCTTTTATTTTGTCAGGGGTAACACTGAAGCTTTCTTT. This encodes CASSFYFVRGNTEAFF. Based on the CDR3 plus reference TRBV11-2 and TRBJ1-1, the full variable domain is EAGVAQSPRYKIIEKRQSVAFWCNPISGHATLYWYQQILGQGPKLLIQFQNNGVVDDSQLPKDRFSAERLKGVDSTLKIQPAKLEDSAVYLCASSFYFVRGNTEAFFGQGTRLTVV.

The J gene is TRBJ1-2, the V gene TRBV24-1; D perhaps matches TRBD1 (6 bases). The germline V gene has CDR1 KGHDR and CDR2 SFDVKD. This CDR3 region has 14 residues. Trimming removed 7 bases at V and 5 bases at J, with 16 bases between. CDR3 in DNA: TGTGCCACCAGCGGGGGGCAGGGATGGTATGGCTACACCTTC. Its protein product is CATSGGQGWYGYTF.

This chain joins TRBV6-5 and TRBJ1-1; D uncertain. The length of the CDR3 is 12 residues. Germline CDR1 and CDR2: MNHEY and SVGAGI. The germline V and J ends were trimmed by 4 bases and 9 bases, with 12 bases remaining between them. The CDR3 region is CASSLWTGQAFF. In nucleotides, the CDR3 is TGTGCCAGCAGTTTATGGACTGGACAAGCTTTCTTT.

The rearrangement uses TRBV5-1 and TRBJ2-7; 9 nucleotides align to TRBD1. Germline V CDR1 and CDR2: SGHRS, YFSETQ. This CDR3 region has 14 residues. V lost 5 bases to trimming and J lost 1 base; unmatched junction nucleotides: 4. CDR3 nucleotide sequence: TGCGCCAGCAGTCCGGGACAGGGATCCTACGAGCAGTACTTC. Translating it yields CASSPGQGSYEQYF.